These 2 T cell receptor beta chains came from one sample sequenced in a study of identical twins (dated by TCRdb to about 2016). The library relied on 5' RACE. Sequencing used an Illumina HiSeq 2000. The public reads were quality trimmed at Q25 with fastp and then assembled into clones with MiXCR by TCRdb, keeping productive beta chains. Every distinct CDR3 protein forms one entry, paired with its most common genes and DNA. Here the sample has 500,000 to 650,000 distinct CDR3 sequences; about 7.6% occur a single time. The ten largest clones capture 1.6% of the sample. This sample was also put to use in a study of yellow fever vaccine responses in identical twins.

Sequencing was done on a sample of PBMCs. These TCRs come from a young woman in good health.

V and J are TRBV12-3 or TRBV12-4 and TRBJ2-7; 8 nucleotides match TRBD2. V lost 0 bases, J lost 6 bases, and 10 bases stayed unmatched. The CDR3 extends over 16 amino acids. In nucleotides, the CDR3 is TGTGCCAGCAGTTTAGCGCTTTCGGGAGGGCCTTCCGAGCAGTACTTC. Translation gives CASSLALSGGPSEQYF.

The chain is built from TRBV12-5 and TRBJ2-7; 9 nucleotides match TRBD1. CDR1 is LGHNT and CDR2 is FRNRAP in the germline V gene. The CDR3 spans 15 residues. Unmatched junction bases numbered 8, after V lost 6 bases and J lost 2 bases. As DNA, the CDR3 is TGTGCTAGTGGCCCGGGACAGGGCGCGGCCTACGAGCAGTACTTC. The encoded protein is CASGPGQGAAYEQYF.